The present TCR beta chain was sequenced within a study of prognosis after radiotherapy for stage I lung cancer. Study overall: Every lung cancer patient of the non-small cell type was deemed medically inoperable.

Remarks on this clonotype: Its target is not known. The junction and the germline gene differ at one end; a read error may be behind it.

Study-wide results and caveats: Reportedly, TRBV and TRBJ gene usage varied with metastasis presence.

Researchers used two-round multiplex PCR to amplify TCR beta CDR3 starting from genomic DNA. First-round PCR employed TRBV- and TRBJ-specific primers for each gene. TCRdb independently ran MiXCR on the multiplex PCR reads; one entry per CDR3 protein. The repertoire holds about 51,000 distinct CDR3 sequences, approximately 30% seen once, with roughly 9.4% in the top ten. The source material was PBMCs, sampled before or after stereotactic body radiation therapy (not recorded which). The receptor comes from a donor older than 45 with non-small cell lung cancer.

This chain's CDR3 is CVSRRRETGEPFF. The CDR3 coding sequence is TGTGTCAGCCGGCGCAGGGAGACCGGGGAGCCGTTTTTT. The chain links TRBV12-3 or TRBV12-4 to TRBJ2-2; D could derive from TRBD1 or TRBD2 (5 bases each). This CDR3 has 13 residues.